This TCR beta chain was sequenced for a study of chemoradiotherapy in HPV16-positive cancers. The study's findings and limits: During treatment, candidate HPV-specific clones and E7-related motifs expanded in tumor. For HPV16-positive patients, expanding HPV-responsive T cells associated with longer recurrence-free survival. Only a couple of HPV16-positive patients supplied the functional HPV-specificity definition.

Clones were sequenced by immunoSEQ multiplex PCR, and TCRdb holds only the in-frame ones, with some missing. The profile shows approximately 10,000 clones, around 80% of them singletons. Concerning this clone: The antigen remains unidentified.

This TCR derives from a human donor with HPV-associated anogenital cancer. Sample collection occurred from a patient who underwent chemoradiotherapy.

The CDR3 region has the DNA TGTGCCAGCAGGGGAGGAGGCCAGCCCCAGCATTTT. The encoded protein is CASRGGGQPQHF. The gene calls are TRBV28 and TRBJ1-5; D is unresolved. The CDR3 consists of 12 residues. Germline lookup yields CDR1 MDHEN and CDR2 SYDVKM. Trimming pared 6 bases from V and 7 bases from J, leaving 10 bases between.